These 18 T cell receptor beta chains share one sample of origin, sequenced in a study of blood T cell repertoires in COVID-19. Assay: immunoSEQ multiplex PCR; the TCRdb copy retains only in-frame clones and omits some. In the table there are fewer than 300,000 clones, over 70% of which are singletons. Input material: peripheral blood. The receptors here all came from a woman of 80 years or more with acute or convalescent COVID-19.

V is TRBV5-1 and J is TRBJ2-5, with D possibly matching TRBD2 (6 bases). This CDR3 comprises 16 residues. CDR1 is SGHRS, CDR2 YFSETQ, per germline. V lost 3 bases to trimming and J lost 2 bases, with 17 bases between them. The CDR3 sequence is CASSWGDQVGQETQYF. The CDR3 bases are TGCGCCAGCAGCTGGGGGGATCAGGTGGGGCAAGAGACCCAGTACTTC.

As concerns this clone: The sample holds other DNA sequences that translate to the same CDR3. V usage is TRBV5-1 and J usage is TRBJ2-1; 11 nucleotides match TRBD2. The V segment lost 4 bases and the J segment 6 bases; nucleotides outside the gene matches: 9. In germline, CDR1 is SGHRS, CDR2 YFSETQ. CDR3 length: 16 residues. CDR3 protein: CASSLRTSGSLNEQFF. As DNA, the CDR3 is TGCGCCAGCAGCCTAAGGACTAGCGGGTCCCTCAATGAGCAGTTCTTC. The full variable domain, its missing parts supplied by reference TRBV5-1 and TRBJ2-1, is KAGVTQTPRYLIKTRGQQVTLSCSPISGHRSVSWYQQTPGQGLQFLFEYFSETQRNKGNFPGRFSGRQFSNSRSEMNVSTLELGDSALYLCASSLRTSGSLNEQFFGPGTRLTVL.

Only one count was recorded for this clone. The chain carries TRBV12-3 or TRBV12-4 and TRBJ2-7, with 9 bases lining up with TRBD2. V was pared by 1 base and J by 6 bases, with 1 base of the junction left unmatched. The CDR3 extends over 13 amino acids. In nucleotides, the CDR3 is TGTGCCAGCAGTTTAGGGACTAGCGCCGAGCAGTACTTC. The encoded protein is CASSLGTSAEQYF.

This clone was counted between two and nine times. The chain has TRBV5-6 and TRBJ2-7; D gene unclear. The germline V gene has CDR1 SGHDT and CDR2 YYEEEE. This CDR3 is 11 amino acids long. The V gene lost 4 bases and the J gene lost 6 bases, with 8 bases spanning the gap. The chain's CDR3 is CASSGHREQYF. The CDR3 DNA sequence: TGTGCCAGCAGCGGCCACCGCGAGCAGTACTTC.

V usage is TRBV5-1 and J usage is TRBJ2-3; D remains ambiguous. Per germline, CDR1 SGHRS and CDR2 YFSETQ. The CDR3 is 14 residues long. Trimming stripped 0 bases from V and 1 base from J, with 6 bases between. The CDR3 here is CASSLEAGTDTQYF. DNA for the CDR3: TGCGCCAGCAGCTTGGAGGCGGGCACAGATACGCAGTATTTT.

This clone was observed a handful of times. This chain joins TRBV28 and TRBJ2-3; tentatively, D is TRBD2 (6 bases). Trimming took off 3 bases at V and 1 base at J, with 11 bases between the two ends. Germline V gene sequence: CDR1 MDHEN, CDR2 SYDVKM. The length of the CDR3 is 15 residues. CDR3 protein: CASSFFAGRTDTQYF. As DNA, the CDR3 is TGTGCCAGCAGTTTTTTTGCGGGGCGCACAGATACGCAGTATTTT.

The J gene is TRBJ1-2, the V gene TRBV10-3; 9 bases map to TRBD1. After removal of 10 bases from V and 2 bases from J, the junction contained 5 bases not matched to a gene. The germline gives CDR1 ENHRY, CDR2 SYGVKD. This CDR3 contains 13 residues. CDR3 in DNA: TGTGCCACCCTCGGGACAGGGAACTATGGCTACACCTTC. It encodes CATLGTGNYGYTF.

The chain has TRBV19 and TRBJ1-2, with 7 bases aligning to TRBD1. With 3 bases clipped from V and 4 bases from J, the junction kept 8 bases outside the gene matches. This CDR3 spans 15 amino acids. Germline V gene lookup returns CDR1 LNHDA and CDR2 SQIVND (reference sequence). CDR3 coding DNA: TGTGCCAGTAGTATGGCGAACAGGGGCGGCTATGGCTACACCTTC. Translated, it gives CASSMANRGGYGYTF.

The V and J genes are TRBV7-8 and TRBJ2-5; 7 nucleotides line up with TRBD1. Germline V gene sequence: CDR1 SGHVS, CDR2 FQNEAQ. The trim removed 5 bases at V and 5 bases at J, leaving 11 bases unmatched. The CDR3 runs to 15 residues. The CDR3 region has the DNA TGTGCCAGCAGCCTAGGACAGGTATCTATGGAGACCCAGTACTTC. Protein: CASSLGQVSMETQYF.

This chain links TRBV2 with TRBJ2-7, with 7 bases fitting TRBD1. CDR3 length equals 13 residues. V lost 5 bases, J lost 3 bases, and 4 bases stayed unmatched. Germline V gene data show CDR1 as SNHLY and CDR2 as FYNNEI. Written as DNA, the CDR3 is TGTGCCAGCAGTCTGACAGGGATCTACGAGCAGTACTTC. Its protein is CASSLTGIYEQYF.

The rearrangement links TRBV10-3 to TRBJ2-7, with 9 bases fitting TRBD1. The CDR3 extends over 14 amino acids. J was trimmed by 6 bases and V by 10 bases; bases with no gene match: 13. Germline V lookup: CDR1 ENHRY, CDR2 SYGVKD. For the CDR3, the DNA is TGTGCCAGCCGTACCGGGACAGGGTATTCCGAGCAGTACTTC. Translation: CASRTGTGYSEQYF.

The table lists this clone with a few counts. CDR3 loop: CAISGGDRGSKNIQYF. In DNA, the CDR3 is TGTGCCATCAGTGGGGGGGACAGGGGTTCCAAAAACATTCAGTACTTC. The genes are TRBV10-3 and TRBJ2-4; 10 bases are shared with TRBD1. There are 16 residues in the CDR3. The germline V gene has CDR1 ENHRY and CDR2 SYGVKD. Trimming at V came to 4 bases and at J to 2 bases, leaving 5 bases not matched to a gene.

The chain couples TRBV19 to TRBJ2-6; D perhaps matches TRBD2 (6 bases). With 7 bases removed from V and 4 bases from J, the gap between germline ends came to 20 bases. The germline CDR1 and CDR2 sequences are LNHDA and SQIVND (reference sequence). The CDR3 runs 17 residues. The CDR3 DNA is TGTGCCAGTACCCCCGGGGGTCTTTCCTCCGGGGCCAACGTCCTGACTTTC. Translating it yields CASTPGGLSSGANVLTF.

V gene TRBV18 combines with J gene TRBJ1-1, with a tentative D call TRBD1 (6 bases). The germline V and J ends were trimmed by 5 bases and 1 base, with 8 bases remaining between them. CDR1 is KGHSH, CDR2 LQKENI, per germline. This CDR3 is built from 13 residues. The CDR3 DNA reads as TGTGCCAGCTCATCGGGACAGAACACTGAAGCTTTCTTT. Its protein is CASSSGQNTEAFF.

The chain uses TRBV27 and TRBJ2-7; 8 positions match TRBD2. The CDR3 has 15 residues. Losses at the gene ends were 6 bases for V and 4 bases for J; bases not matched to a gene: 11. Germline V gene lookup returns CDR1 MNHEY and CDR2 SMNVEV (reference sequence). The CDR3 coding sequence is TGTGCCAGCAGGCTCGAAAATAGCGGGGTGTACGAGCAGTACTTC. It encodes CASRLENSGVYEQYF.

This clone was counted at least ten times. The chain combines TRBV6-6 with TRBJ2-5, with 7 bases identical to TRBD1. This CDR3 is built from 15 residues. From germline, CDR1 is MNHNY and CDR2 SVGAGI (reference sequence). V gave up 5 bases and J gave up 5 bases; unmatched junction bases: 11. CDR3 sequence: CASSKPGQRLETQYF. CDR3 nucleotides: TGTGCCAGCAGTAAACCGGGACAGAGATTGGAGACCCAGTACTTC.

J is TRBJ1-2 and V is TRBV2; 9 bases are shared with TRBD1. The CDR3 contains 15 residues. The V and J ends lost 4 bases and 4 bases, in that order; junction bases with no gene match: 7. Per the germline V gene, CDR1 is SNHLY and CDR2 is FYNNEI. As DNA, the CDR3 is TGTGCCAGCAGTGCACAGGGGGCGGGAGGCTATGGCTACACCTTC. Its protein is CASSAQGAGGYGYTF.

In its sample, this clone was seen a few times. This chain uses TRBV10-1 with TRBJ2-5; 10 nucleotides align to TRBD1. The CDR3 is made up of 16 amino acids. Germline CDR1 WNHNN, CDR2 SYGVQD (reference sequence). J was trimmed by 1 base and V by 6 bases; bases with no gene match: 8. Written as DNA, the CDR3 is TGCGCCAGCAGCACCCGGGACAGGGGTCTCCAAGAGACCCAGTACTTC. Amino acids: CASSTRDRGLQETQYF.